Sequencing of this TCR beta chain was carried out in a study of neurological immune-mediated disorders (dated by TCRdb to 2018 to 2020). For the wider study: Of the 35 or so multiple sclerosis patients, about 31 had relapsing-remitting MS and 3 had secondary progressive MS. Using UMI-based sequencing, the study compared peripheral blood TCR-beta repertoires from patients with HTLV-I-associated myelopathy (HAM/TSP), patients with multiple sclerosis, and healthy controls. Longitudinal samples, technical triplicates and paired sorted CD4+ and CD8+ T-cell subsets, alongside PBMC samples, were included among the roughly 100 TCR-beta libraries. Of the approximately 68 subjects in the cohort, some 15 were HAM/TSP patients, roughly 34 were multiple sclerosis patients, and 20 were healthy controls.

cDNA synthesis used template-switch 5'RACE with a primer carrying a 10-nucleotide random unique molecular identifier tagging each TCR transcript. Each sequencing run produced over 190 million TCR-beta sequences covering 15-18 subjects. The RNeasy kit was used to extract total RNA. The KAPA Real-time Library Amplification kit was used to amplify TCR-beta VDJ regions with primers for the TCR constant region and the 5'RACE anchor. A first PCR added sample indexes and Illumina adaptors, and a second PCR then raised library yield. After Ampure bead purification, the TCR product of roughly 650 bp was size-selected on a 2% E-gel SizeSelection system. Before pooling, libraries had their quality checked on a Bioanalyzer, their concentration measured with Qubit, and their quantity determined with the Kapa Library Quantification kit. Paired-end 2 x 150 bp sequencing of the libraries was performed on an Illumina HiSeq 2500. To increase sequence diversity, roughly 24-32% phiX was spiked into each library pool. In the paper's pipeline: Quality-filtered reads were processed with the UMI-based MiGEC pipeline, and over 85% of raw TCR sequences were removed by the MiGEC pipeline during error correction. IMGT germline references were used for alignment of VDJ genes, and clonotypes were defined by a unique CDR3 amino acid sequence together with V-J genes. Clonal expansion, Shannon diversity and CDR3 relatedness (CalcPairwiseDistances, ClusterSamples) were evaluated with VDJtools, and phylogenetic trees were built with CLCbio workbench. A clone was classed as expanded if it had 8 or more unique UMIs, a cutoff based on coefficient-of-variation modelling across technical triplicates. TCRdb redid the processing of the public reads, applying fastp at Q25 and MiXCR, and retained in-frame beta chains. When rows share a CDR3 protein, they turn into one entry using the most common DNA and genes. Clone size and V and J calls follow TCRdb, not the original study. This sample has more than 50,000 distinct CDR3 sequences in its table, and 5.2% of those were observed once. Approximately 2.6% of the sample comes from the top ten.

This clonotype was observed many times. Its specific antigen is unknown. No base quality information exists; no much larger clone differs at one position. Unsorted PBMC libraries were generated from 2 million PBMCs stored in RNAlater at -80 °C until RNA extraction. Multiple sclerosis patients were enrolled in a US clinical protocol under which disease progression was evaluated by magnetic resonance imaging. Peripheral blood underwent Ficoll-Hypaque density gradient centrifugation to isolate PBMCs, which were then cryopreserved in liquid nitrogen. V is cut by 6 bases and J by 1 base, and the space between the germline ends is 19 bases. CDR1 and CDR2 (DFQATT, SNEGSKA) derive from the germline V gene (reference sequence). The CDR3 sequence holds 15 residues, the cysteine and phenylalanine included. Only CDR3 DNA remains: 45 bases, in frame from the first base. What the research found in general, with its limitations: TCR clonal expansion was highest in HAM/TSP patients and lowest in MS patients, with MS patients falling below even healthy controls. The MS cluster showed no association with clinical or MRI features, and the authors stated that larger cohorts are needed. No identical CDR3 amino acid sequences were shared among expanded clones across subjects, suggesting private TCR-beta repertoires in all groups. Repertoires from 18 of 34 MS patients were grouped by phylogenetic analysis into a cluster of related CDR3 sequences, suggesting a possible repertoire-level signature.

Sequencing was performed on PBMCs. The sequence is built from TRBV20-1 and TRBJ2-7; the D gene could be TRBD1 or TRBD2, each one agreeing over 7 bases. This clonotype originated in a woman aged 30 to 39 with multiple sclerosis. Here the CDR3 is given as CSAPPGRGGSYEQYF. The sequenced DNA: TGCAGTGCCCCCCCCGGCAGGGGGGGATCCTACGAGCAGTACTTC.